This T cell receptor (beta chain) comes out of a study of T cells after yellow fever vaccination. This clonotype was found a few times. Its antigen is unknown. Via MiXCR, TCRdb re-called the 5' RACE reads, giving one row per CDR3 protein. The data show tens of thousands of distinct CDR3 sequences, just over 6.5% seen once. Regarding the study as a whole: A small share of clonotypes appeared in both CD4 and CD8 compartments.

The CDR3 runs 13 residues. Germline CDR1 DFQATT, CDR2 SNEGSKA (reference sequence). After removal of 7 bases from V and 1 base from J, the junction contained 5 bases not matched to a gene. This specimen consisted of CD8+ T cells sorted from PBMCs, obtained more than 35 days after the first yellow fever vaccination. The source of this sequence is a man between 18 and 29 years old who received the YFV17D yellow fever vaccine. The V gene is TRBV20-1, the J gene TRBJ1-1; 8 bases match TRBD1. This CDR3 is CSVSTGENTEAFF. The DNA for the CDR3 is TGCAGTGTATCGACAGGGGAGAACACTGAAGCTTTCTTT.